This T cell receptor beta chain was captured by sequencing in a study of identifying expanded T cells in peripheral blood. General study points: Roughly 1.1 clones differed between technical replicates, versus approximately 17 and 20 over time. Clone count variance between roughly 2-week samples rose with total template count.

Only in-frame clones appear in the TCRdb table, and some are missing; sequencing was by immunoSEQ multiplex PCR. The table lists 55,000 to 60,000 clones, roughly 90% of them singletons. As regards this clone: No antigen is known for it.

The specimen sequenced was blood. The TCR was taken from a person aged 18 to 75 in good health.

CDR3 in amino acids: CASSYSAASLPETQYF. The CDR3 DNA follows: TGTGCCAGCAGTTACTCGGCCGCTTCCCTCCCAGAGACCCAGTACTTC. The chain links TRBV6-6 to TRBJ2-5; the D is unclear. The CDR3 covers 16 residues. CDR1 MNHNY and CDR2 SVGAGI come from the germline V gene (reference sequence). V was trimmed by 0 bases and J by 4 bases, leaving 15 bases between them.